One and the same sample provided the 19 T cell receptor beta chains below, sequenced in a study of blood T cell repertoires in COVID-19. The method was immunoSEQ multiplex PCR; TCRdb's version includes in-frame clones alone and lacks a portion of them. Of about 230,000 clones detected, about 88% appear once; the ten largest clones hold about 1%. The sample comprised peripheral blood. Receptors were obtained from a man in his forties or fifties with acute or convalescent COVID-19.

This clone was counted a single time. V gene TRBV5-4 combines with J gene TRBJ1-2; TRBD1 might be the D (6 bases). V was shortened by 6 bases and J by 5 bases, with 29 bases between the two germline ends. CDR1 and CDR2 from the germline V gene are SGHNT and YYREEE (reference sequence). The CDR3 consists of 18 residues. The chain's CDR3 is CASTPGETTQGGYYGYTF. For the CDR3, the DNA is TGTGCCAGCACCCCTGGGGAAACTACACAGGGCGGTTATTATGGCTACACCTTC.

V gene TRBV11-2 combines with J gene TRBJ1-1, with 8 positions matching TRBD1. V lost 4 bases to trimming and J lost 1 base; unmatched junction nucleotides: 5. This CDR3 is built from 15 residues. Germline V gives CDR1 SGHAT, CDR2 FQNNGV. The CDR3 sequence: CASSSPGQENTEAFF. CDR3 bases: TGTGCCAGCAGCTCCCCGGGACAGGAGAACACTGAAGCTTTCTTT.

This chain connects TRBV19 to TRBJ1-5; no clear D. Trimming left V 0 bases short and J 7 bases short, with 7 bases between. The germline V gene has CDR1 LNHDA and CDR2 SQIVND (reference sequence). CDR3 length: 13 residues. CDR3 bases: TGTGCCAGTAGTATAGACCGAGTGCAGCCCCAGCATTTT. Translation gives CASSIDRVQPQHF.

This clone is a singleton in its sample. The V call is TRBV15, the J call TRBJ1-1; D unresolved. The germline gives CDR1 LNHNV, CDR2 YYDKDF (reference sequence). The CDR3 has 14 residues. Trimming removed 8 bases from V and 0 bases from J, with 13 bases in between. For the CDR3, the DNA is TGTGCCACCGGCACCTACGGTATGAACACTGAAGCTTTCTTT. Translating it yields CATGTYGMNTEAFF.

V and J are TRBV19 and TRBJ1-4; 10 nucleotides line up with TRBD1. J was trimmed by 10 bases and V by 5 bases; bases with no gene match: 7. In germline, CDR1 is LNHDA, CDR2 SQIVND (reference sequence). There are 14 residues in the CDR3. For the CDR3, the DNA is TGTGCCAGTAGTGAGGGACAGGGGAGGGGAAAACTGTTTTTT. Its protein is CASSEGQGRGKLFF.

This CDR3 reads CASSPRLAGDNEQFF. The CDR3 DNA is TGTGCCAGCAGCCCCCGACTAGCGGGGGACAATGAGCAGTTCTTC. The V and J genes are TRBV7-3 and TRBJ2-1; TRBD2 matches 12 bases. J gave up 5 bases and V 5 bases, and 4 bases lay outside the gene matches. The CDR3 is made up of 15 amino acids. Germline CDR1 and CDR2: SGHTA and FQGTGA.

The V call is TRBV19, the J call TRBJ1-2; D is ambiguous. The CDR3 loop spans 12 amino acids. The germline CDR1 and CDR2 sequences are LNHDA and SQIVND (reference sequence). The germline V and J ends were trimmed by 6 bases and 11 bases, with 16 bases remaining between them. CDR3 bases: TGTGCCAGTAGACCCCCGGAGGGCCAGTACACCTTC. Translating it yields CASRPPEGQYTF.

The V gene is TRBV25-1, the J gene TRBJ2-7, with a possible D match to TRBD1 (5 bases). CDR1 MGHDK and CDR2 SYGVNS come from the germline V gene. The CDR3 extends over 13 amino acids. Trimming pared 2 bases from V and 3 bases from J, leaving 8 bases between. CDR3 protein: CASSEQGGYEQYF. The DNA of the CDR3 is TGTGCCAGCAGTGAACAGGGTGGCTACGAGCAGTACTTC.

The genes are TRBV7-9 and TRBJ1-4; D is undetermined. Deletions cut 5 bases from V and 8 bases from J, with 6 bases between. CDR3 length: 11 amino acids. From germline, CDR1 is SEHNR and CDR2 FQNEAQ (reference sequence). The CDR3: CASSAYEKLFF. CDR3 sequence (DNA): TGTGCCAGCAGCGCCTACGAAAAACTGTTTTTT.

The CDR3, as DNA: TGTGCCAGCAGTGAAGCAGCTCCGCGGGAAAAACTGTTTTTT. It translates to CASSEAAPREKLFF. The chain uses TRBV6-1 and TRBJ1-4; no reliable D call. Germline assignment: CDR1 MNHNS and CDR2 SASEGT. Trimming took 0 bases from V and 8 from J, leaving 10 bases between them. The CDR3 is 14 amino acids.

DNA for the CDR3: TGCGCCAGCAGTGAGGCCCAAGCCGGGACAGCAAAAGGCTACACCTTC. It is translated as CASSEAQAGTAKGYTF. V is TRBV10-2 and J is TRBJ1-2, with 7 bases that match TRBD1. CDR1 is WSHSY and CDR2 is SAAADI in the germline V gene. With V trimmed by 2 bases and J by 8 bases, 14 bases remained unmatched. This CDR3 has 16 amino acids.

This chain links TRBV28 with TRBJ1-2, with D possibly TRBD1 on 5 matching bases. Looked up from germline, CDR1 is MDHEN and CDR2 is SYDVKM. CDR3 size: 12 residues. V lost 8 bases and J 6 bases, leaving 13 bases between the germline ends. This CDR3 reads CASGGGFDGYTF. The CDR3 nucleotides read TGTGCCAGCGGGGGGGGGTTTGATGGCTACACCTTC.

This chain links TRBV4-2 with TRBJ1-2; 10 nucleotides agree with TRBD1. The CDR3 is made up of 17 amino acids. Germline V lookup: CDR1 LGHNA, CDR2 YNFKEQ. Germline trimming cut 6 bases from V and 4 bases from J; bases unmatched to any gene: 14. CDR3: CASRSLTGTGAGYGYTF. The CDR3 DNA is TGTGCCAGCAGATCTCTTACAGGGACAGGGGCTGGCTATGGCTACACCTTC.

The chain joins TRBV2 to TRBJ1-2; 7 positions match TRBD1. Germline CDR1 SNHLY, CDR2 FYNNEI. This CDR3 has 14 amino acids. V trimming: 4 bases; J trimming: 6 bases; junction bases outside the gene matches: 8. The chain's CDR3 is CASSAQTGSHGYTF. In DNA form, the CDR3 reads TGTGCCAGCAGTGCTCAGACAGGGAGCCATGGCTACACCTTC.

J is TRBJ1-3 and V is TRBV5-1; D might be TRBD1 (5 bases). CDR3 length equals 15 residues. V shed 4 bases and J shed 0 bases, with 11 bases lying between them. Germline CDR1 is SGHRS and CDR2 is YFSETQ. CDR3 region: CASSPGLNSGNTIYF. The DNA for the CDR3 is TGCGCCAGCAGCCCGGGACTGAACTCTGGAAACACCATATATTTT.

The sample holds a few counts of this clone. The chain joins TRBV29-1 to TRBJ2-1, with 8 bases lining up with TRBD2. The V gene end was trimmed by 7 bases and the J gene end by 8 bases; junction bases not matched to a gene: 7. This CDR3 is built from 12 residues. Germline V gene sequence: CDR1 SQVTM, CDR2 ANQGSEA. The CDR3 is CSAIRGGDEQFF. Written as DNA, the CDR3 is TGCAGCGCCATCCGGGGGGGCGATGAGCAGTTCTTC.

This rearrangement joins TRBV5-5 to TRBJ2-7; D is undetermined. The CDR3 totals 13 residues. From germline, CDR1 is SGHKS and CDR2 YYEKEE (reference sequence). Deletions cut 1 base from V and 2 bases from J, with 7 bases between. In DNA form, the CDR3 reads TGTGCCAGCAGCTTGTCAGTCACCTACGAGCAGTACTTC. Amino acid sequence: CASSLSVTYEQYF.

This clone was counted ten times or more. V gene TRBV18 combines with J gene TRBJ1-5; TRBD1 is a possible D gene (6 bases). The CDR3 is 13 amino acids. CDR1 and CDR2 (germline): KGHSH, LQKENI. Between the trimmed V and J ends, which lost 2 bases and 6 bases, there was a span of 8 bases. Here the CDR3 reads CASSPTGTQPQHF. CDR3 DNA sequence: TGTGCCAGCTCACCAACAGGGACTCAGCCCCAGCATTTT. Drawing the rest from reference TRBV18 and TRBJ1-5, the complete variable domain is NAGVMQNPRHLVRRRGQEARLRCSPMKGHSHVYWYRQLPEEGLKFMVYLQKENIIDESGMPKERFSAEFPKEGPSILRIQQVVRGDSAAYFCASSPTGTQPQHFGDGTRLSIL.

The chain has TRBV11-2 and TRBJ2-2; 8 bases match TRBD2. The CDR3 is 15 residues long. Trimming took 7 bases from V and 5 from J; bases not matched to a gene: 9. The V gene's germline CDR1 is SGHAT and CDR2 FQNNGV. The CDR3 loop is CASTWGGGITGELFF. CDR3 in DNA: TGTGCCAGCACTTGGGGCGGGGGGATAACCGGGGAGCTGTTTTTT.